This T cell receptor beta chain derives from a study of T-cell memory formation after mild COVID-19. TCRdb re-called the 5' RACE reads with MiXCR, one entry per CDR3 protein. There are 250,000 to 300,000 distinct CDR3 sequences in the sample; roughly 8.2% occur only once, and around a fifth lies in the top ten. V shed 0 bases, J shed 1 base, and the junction held 21 bases outside the gene matches. Germline CDR1 is DFQATT and CDR2 is SNEGSKA (reference sequence). The CDR3 length is 22 residues. Material for sequencing was PBMCs or a T cell subset sorted from them (not recorded which). The chain employs TRBV20-1 and TRBJ1-5; 10 bases map to TRBD1. The clonotype originates from a man in his late teens or twenties who had mild COVID-19 (a few samples of this study predate the infection). Cell type and time point are not known. The DNA for the CDR3 is TGCAGTGCTAGAGATGTCTCGGTACCCGGGACAGGGGTCCCGTGGAGCAATCAGCCCCAGCATTTT. It translates to CSARDVSVPGTGVPWSNQPQHF.